The text below deals with one T cell receptor (beta chain). Its antigen is unknown. These data belong to a study of OX40 agonist ivuxolimab in advanced cancers. At the level of the study: Partial responses, seen in three patients, involved one hepatocellular carcinoma and two cutaneous melanomas. Study-wide results and caveats: Circulating CD4+ and CD8+ T cells showed clonal expansion by week 6 at 0.1 to 3.0 mg/kg.

Data came from immunoSEQ multiplex PCR; TCRdb stores just in-frame clones and leaves some out. The sample yields about 83,000 clones, roughly 90% seen once. Looked up from germline, CDR1 is PRHDT and CDR2 is FYEKMQ (reference sequence). The CDR3 has 15 amino acids. The trim removed 4 bases at V and 1 base at J, leaving 5 bases unmatched. The chain couples TRBV13 to TRBJ2-3; TRBD2 matches at 7 bases. This TCR came from an adult with an advanced solid tumor such as melanoma, head and neck, liver or kidney cancer. The material sequenced was CD4+ or CD8+ T cells sorted from blood, taken in a trial of the OX40 agonist ivuxolimab. The CDR3 sequence: CASSSEAGRTDTQYF. The CDR3 DNA reads as TGTGCCAGCAGCTCAGAAGCGGGGCGCACAGATACGCAGTATTTT.